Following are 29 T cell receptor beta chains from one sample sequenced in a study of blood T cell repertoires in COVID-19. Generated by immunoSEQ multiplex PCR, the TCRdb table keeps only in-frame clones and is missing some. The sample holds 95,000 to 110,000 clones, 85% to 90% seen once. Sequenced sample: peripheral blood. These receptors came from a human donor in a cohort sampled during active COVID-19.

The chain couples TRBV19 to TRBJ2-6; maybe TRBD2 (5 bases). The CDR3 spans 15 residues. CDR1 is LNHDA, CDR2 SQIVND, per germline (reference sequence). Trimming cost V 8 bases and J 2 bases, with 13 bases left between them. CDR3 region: CASANGVTGANVLTF. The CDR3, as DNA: TGTGCCAGTGCGAACGGGGTAACTGGGGCCAACGTCCTGACTTTC.

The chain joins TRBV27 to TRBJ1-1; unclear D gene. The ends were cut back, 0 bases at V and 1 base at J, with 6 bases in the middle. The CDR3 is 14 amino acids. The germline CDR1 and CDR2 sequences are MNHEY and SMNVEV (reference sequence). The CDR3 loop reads CASSLSGRNTEAFF. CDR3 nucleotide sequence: TGTGCCAGCAGTTTATCCGGGAGGAACACTGAAGCTTTCTTT.

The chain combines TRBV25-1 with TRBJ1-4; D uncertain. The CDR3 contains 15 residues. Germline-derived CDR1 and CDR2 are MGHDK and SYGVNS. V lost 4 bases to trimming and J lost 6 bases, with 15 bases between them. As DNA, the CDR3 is TGTGCCAGCAGTGCCAACTCGGAAGCGTATGAAAAACTGTTTTTT. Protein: CASSANSEAYEKLFF.

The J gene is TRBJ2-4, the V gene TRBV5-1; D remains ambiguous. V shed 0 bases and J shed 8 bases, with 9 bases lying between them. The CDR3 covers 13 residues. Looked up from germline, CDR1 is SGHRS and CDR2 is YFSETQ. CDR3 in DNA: TGCGCCAGCAGCTTGGCTTGGGCCGACATTCAGTACTTC. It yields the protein CASSLAWADIQYF.

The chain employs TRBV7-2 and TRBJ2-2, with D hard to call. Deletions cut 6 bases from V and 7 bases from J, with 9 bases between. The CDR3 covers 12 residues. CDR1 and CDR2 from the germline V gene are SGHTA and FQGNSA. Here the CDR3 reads CASSREVGELFF. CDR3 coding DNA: TGTGCCAGCAGTCGTGAGGTCGGGGAGCTGTTTTTT. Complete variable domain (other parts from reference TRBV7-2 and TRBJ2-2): GAGVSQSPSNKVTEKGKDVELRCDPISGHTALYWYRQSLGQGLEFLIYFQGNSAPDKSGLPSDRFSAERTGGSVSTLTIQRTQQEDSAVYLCASSREVGELFFGEGSRLTVL.

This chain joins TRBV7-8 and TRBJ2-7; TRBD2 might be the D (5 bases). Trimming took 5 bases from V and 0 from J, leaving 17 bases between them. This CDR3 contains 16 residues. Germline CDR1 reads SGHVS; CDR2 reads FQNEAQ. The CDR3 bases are TGTGCCAGCAGCCGAGCCGGAGGCGGCACCTCCTACGAGCAGTACTTC. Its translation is CASSRAGGGTSYEQYF.

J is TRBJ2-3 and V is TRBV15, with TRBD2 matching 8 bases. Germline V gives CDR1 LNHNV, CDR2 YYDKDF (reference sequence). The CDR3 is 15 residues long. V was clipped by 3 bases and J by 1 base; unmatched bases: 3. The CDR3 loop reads CATSRGSGGTDTQYF. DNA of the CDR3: TGTGCCACCAGCAGGGGTAGCGGGGGCACAGATACGCAGTATTTT.

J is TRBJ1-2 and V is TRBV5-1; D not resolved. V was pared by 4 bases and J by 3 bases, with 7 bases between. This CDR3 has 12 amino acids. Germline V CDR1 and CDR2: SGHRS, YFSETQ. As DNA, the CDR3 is TGCGCCAGCAGCAGCGGTGACTATGGCTACACCTTC. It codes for CASSSGDYGYTF.

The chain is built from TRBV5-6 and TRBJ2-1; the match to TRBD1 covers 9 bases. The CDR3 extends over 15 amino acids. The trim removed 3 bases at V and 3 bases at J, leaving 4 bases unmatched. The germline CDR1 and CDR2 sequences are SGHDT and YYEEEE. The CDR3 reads CASSYPGQGYNEQFF. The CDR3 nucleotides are TGTGCCAGCAGCTACCCGGGACAGGGCTACAATGAGCAGTTCTTC. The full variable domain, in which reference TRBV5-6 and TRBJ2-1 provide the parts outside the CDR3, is DAGVTQSPTHLIKTRGQQVTLRCSPKSGHDTVSWYQQALGQGPQFIFQYYEEEERQRGNFPDRFSGHQFPNYSSELNVNALLLGDSALYLCASSYPGQGYNEQFFGPGTRLTVL.

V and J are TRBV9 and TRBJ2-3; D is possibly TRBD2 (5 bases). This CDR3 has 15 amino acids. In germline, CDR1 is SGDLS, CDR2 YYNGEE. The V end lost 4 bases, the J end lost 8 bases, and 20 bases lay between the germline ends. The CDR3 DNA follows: TGTGCCAGCAGCCCCCGGGTGGAGTTCGAGGGTACGCAGTATTTT. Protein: CASSPRVEFEGTQYF.

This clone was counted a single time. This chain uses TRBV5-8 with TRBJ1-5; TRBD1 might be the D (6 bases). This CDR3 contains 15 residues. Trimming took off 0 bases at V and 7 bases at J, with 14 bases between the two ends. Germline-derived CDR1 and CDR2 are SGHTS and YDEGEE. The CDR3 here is CASSLDVGAYQPQHF. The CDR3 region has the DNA TGTGCCAGCAGCTTGGATGTGGGGGCGTACCAGCCCCAGCATTTT.

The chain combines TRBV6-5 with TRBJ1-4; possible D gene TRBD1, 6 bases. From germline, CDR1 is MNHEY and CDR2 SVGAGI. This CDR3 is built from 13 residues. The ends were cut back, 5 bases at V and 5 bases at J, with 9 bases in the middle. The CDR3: CASSTGLNEKLFF. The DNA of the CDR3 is TGTGCCAGCAGTACAGGGCTGAATGAAAAACTGTTTTTT.

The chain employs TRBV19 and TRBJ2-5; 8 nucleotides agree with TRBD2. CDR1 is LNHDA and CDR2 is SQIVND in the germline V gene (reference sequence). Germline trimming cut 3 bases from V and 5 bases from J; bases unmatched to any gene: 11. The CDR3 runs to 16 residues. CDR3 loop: CASSMGGTSLGETQYF. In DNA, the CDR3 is TGTGCCAGTAGTATGGGGGGGACTAGTCTTGGGGAGACCCAGTACTTC.

For the CDR3, the DNA is TGTGCCAGTAGTATCTTGTTCGGTTCCTCTGGAAACACCATATATTTT. This translates into CASSILFGSSGNTIYF. This rearrangement joins TRBV19 to TRBJ1-3; D ambiguous. V lost 3 bases and J 0 bases, leaving 12 bases between the germline ends. The CDR3 extends over 16 amino acids. The germline CDR1 and CDR2 sequences are LNHDA and SQIVND (reference sequence).

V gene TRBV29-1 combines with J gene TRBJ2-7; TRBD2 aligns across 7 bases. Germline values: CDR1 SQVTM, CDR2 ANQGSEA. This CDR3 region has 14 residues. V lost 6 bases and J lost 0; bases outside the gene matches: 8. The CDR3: CSVNNQRDSYEQYF. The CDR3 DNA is TGCAGCGTCAACAACCAGCGGGACTCCTACGAGCAGTACTTC.

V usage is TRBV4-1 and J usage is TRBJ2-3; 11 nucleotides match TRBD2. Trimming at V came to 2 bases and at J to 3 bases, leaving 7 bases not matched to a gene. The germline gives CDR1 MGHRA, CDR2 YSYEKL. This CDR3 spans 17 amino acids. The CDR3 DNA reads TGCGCCAGCAGCCAATTACTAGCGGGAGTCCCGACAGATACGCAGTATTTT. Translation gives CASSQLLAGVPTDTQYF.

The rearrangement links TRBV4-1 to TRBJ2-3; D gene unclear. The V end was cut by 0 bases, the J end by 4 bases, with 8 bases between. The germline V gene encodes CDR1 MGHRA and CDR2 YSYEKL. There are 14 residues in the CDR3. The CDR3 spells CASSQDKGADTQYF. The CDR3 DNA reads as TGCGCCAGCAGCCAAGATAAAGGAGCAGATACGCAGTATTTT.

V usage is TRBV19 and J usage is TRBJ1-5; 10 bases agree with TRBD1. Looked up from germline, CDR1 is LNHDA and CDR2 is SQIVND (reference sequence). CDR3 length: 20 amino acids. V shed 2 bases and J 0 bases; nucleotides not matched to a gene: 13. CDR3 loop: CASSISPGQGNFYSNQPQHF. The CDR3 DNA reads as TGTGCCAGTAGTATATCTCCGGGACAGGGGAACTTCTATAGCAATCAGCCCCAGCATTTT.

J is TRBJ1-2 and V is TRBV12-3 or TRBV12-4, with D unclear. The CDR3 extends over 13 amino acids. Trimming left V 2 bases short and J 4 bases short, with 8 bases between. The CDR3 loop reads CASSLQTTYGYTF. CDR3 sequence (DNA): TGTGCCAGCAGTTTACAGACTACCTATGGCTACACCTTC.

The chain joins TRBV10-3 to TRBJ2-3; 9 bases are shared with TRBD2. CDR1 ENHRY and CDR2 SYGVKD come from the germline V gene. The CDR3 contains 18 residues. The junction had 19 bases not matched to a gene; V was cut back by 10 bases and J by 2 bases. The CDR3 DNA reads TGTGCCACCTCCTGGCGAGGGCATGGACTAGCGAACACAGATACGCAGTATTTT. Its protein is CATSWRGHGLANTDTQYF.

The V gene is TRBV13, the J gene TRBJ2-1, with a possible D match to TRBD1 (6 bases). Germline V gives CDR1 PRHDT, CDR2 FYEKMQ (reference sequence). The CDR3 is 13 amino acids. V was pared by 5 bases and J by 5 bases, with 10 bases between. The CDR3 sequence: CASSLPGDNEQFF. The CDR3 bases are TGTGCCAGCAGCCTCCCAGGGGACAATGAGCAGTTCTTC.

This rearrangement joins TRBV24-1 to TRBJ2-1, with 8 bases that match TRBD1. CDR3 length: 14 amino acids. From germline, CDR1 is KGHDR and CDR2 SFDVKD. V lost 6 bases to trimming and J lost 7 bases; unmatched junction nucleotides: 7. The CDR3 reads CATSRQGARNEQFF. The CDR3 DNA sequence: TGTGCCACCAGTCGTCAGGGGGCGCGGAATGAGCAGTTCTTC.

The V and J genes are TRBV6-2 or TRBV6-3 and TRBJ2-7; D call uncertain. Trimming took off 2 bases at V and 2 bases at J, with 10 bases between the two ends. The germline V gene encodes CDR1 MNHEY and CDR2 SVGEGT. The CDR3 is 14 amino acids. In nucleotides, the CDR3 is TGTGCCAGCAGTTACGGCCGGGTCGCCTACGAGCAGTACTTC. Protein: CASSYGRVAYEQYF.

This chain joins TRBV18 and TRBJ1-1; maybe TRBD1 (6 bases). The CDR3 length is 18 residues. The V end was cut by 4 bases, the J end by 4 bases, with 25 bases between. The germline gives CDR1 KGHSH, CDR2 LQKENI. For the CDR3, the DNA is TGTGCCAGCTCACTTTCCTCGAATGGGTTCAGGGGAACCACTGAAGCTTTCTTT. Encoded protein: CASSLSSNGFRGTTEAFF.

CDR3 residues: CASSLSTGGSDTQYF. The CDR3 region has the DNA TGTGCCAGCAGCCTATCGACAGGGGGGTCAGATACGCAGTATTTT. The rearrangement links TRBV7-2 to TRBJ2-3; 9 nucleotides match TRBD1. The CDR3 runs to 15 residues. Germline V gene data show CDR1 as SGHTA and CDR2 as FQGNSA. The V and J ends lost 5 bases and 4 bases, in that order; junction bases with no gene match: 7.

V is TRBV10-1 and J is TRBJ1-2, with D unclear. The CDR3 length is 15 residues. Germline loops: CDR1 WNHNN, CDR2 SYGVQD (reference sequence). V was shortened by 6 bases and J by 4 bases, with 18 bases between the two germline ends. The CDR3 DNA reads TGCGCCAGCAGACCCCGGAGACCGTGGTGCTATGGCTACACCTTC. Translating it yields CASRPRRPWCYGYTF.

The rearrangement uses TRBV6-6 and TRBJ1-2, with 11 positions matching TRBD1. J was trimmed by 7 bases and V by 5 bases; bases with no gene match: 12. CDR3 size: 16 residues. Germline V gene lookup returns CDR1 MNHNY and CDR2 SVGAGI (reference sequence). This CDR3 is CASSNPGTGGFSGYTF. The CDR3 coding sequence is TGTGCCAGCAGTAATCCCGGGACAGGGGGTTTTTCTGGCTACACCTTC.

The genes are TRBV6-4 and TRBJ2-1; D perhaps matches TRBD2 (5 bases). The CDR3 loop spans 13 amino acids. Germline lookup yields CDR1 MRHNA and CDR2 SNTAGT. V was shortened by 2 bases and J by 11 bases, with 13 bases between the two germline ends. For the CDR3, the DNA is TGTGCCAGCAGTGACGGAGGAACACTCAAGCAGTTCTTC. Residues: CASSDGGTLKQFF.

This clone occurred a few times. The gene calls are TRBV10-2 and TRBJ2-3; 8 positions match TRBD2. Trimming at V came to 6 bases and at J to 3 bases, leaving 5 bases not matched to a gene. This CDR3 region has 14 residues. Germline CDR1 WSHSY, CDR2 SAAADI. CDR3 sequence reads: CASRALAGTDTQYF. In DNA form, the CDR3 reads TGCGCCAGCAGGGCCTTAGCGGGAACAGATACGCAGTATTTT.